Listed below are T cell receptor beta chains from one sample, sequenced in a study of shared clonotypes between healthy human individuals. Using immunoSEQ multiplex PCR, the repertoire was profiled, and TCRdb retains in-frame clones only, with some absent. The profile shows about 1 million clones, roughly 75% of them singletons. Sequences were obtained from memory CD4+ T cells sorted from blood. These receptors originate from a man aged 18 to 29 in good health. Each CDR3 is given with its conserved first and last residue. The D gene is left open where the match is weak. Clone size appears in some rows only: once, few, many, or a class for an expanded clone.

v_call,clone_size,d_call,j_call,cdr3_aa,cdr3_nt
TRBV4-2,-,-,TRBJ2-4,CASSPDQATKNIQYF,TGTGCCAGCAGCCCCGACCAGGCGACCAAAAACATTCAGTACTTC
TRBV19,-,TRBD2,TRBJ2-7,CASSSGLAGRYEQYF,TGTGCCAGTAGTAGCGGACTAGCGGGGCGCTACGAGCAGTACTTC
TRBV28,-,TRBD1,TRBJ1-2,CASDPTGNYGYTF,TGTGCCAGCGACCCGACAGGGAACTATGGCTACACCTTC
TRBV10-3,-,-,TRBJ2-1,CAISESREEQFF,TGTGCCATCAGTGAGTCGCGGGAAGAGCAGTTCTTC
TRBV6-6,-,-,TRBJ1-5,CASSWGVGQPQHF,TGTGCCAGCAGCTGGGGGGTCGGTCAGCCCCAGCATTTT
TRBV6-6,-,-,TRBJ1-6,CATSGGNSPLHF,TGTGCCACCTCGGGAGGTAATTCACCCCTCCACTTT
TRBV5-6,many,-,TRBJ1-1,CASSSTEYTEAFF,TGTGCCAGCAGCTCGACAGAGTACACTGAAGCTTTCTTT
TRBV9,-,TRBD1,TRBJ1-6,CASSEPGGGSPLHF,TGTGCCAGCAGCGAGCCAGGGGGGGGTTCACCCCTCCACTTT
TRBV9,few,-,TRBJ1-1,CASSVHPDGLTFF,TGTGCCAGCAGCGTACATCCGGATGGTTTGACTTTCTTT
TRBV19,once,TRBD2,TRBJ2-3,CASSTRLAVSDTQYF,TGTGCCAGTAGTACAAGACTAGCGGTTTCAGATACGCAGTATTTT
TRBV30,-,TRBD2,TRBJ2-7,CAWSVLAGFREQYF,TGTGCCTGGAGTGTACTAGCGGGGTTCAGGGAGCAGTACTTC
TRBV19,-,-,TRBJ1-5,CASSTSGVREPQHF,TGTGCCAGTAGTACTTCTGGGGTACGGGAGCCCCAGCATTTT
TRBV7-2,-,TRBD1,TRBJ1-4,CASSWTGLEKLFF,TGTGCCAGCAGCTGGACAGGGCTTGAAAAACTGTTTTTT
TRBV19,-,TRBD1,TRBJ1-5,CASRAADRGSNQPQHF,TGTGCCAGTAGGGCGGCGGACAGGGGAAGCAATCAGCCCCAGCATTTT
TRBV10-1,once,TRBD1,TRBJ2-7,CAITPRDRGSLTYEQYF,TGCGCCATCACCCCCCGGGACAGGGGCTCCCTAACCTACGAGCAGTACTTC
TRBV18,-,-,TRBJ2-2,CASSLMRGGELFF,TGTGCCAGCTCACTAATGCGCGGCGGGGAGCTGTTTTTT
TRBV21-1,-,-,TRBJ2-3,CASVAQGEDTQYF,TGTGCCAGCGTTGCTCAGGGCGAAGATACGCAGTATTTT
TRBV10-3,few,-,TRBJ1-6,CAISGAGSNSPLHF,TGTGCCATCAGTGGGGCAGGGTCTAATTCACCCCTCCACTTT
TRBV7-2,-,-,TRBJ2-5,CASSLGSRETQYF,TGTGCCAGCAGCTTAGGGTCTAGGGAGACCCAGTACTTC
TRBV10-3,-,-,TRBJ2-3,CAISGQPDTQYF,TGTGCCATCAGCGGACAGCCAGATACGCAGTATTTT
TRBV27,few,-,TRBJ1-2,CASSDSPFYGYTF,TGTGCCAGCTCGGACAGTCCTTTCTATGGCTACACCTTC
TRBV9,once,TRBD1,TRBJ1-3,CASSPRGLFGNTIYF,TGTGCCAGCAGCCCCAGGGGGCTGTTTGGAAACACCATATATTTT
TRBV4-3,-,-,TRBJ2-7,CASSQQTSYEQYF,TGCGCCAGCAGCCAGCAGACAAGCTACGAGCAGTACTTC
TRBV5-8,-,-,TRBJ2-4,CASSLPGAGAKNIQYF,TGTGCCAGCAGCTTGCCAGGGGCGGGGGCCAAAAACATTCAGTACTTC
TRBV5-4,once,-,TRBJ1-6,CASSPQEGNNSPLHF,TGTGCCAGCAGCCCTCAGGAGGGGAATAATTCACCCCTCCACTTT
TRBV28,-,-,TRBJ2-6,CASSLGRFSGANVLTF,TGTGCCAGCAGTTTGGGCAGATTCTCTGGGGCCAACGTCCTGACTTTC
TRBV15,-,-,TRBJ1-4,CATSRESPQKLFF,TGTGCCACCAGCAGAGAGAGCCCCCAAAAACTGTTTTTT
TRBV11-2,-,-,TRBJ1-5,CASSPGGGNSNQPQHF,TGTGCCAGCAGCCCCGGCGGGGGGAACAGCAATCAGCCCCAGCATTTT
TRBV2,-,-,TRBJ1-5,CASSGQGGNQPQHF,TGTGCCAGCAGCGGGCAGGGTGGCAATCAGCCCCAGCATTTT
TRBV28,few,-,TRBJ1-6,CASTPPLGSYNSPLHF,TGTGCCAGCACCCCGCCTCTAGGCTCCTATAATTCACCCCTCCACTTT
TRBV6-6,-,-,TRBJ1-3,CASSVGREPGNTIYF,TGTGCCAGCAGCGTAGGGAGGGAACCTGGAAACACCATATATTTT
TRBV7-6,-,-,TRBJ1-6,CASSLGGTSNSPLHF,TGTGCCAGCAGCTTAGGGGGGACCAGTAATTCACCCCTCCACTTT
TRBV2,-,TRBD2,TRBJ2-1,CASSSSGNEQFF,TGTGCCAGCAGCTCTAGCGGCAATGAGCAGTTCTTC
TRBV5-4,few,TRBD1,TRBJ1-2,CASSVGQGVYGYTF,TGTGCCAGCAGCGTGGGACAGGGTGTCTATGGCTACACCTTC
TRBV5-1,-,TRBD2,TRBJ2-1,CASSSTSGLYNEQFF,TGCGCCAGCAGCTCGACTAGCGGCCTCTACAATGAGCAGTTCTTC
TRBV10-3,-,TRBD1,TRBJ1-1,CAISASTSTGPTRAFF,TGTGCCATCAGTGCGTCAACCTCGACAGGGCCTACACGGGCTTTCTTT
TRBV10-3,-,-,TRBJ2-7,CAISERGGSYEQYF,TGTGCCATCAGTGAGAGAGGGGGAAGCTACGAGCAGTACTTC
TRBV6-5,-,TRBD1,TRBJ2-7,CAAKSGTGIKQYF,TGTGCCGCTAAATCCGGGACAGGTATTAAGCAGTACTTC
TRBV18,-,-,TRBJ2-1,CASSPSMVGGRNEQFF,TGTGCCAGCTCACCATCAATGGTGGGGGGGCGAAATGAGCAGTTCTTC
TRBV2,-,-,TRBJ1-1,CASAKRPVGLMNTEAFF,TGTGCCAGCGCCAAGCGGCCGGTAGGCCTAATGAACACTGAAGCTTTCTTT
TRBV5-4,-,-,TRBJ1-1,CASGVSGSTEAFF,TGTGCCAGCGGCGTTTCAGGGTCAACTGAAGCTTTCTTT
TRBV28,-,TRBD1,TRBJ2-7,CASSSPGQGGEQYF,TGTGCCAGCAGTTCACCGGGACAGGGGGGCGAGCAGTACTTC
TRBV7-9,-,TRBD2,TRBJ2-1,CASRLELAGGSYNEQFF,TGTGCCAGCAGGTTAGAATTAGCGGGGGGGTCCTACAATGAGCAGTTCTTC
TRBV6-6,-,-,TRBJ1-4,CASSYGGINEKLFF,TGTGCCAGCAGTTATGGGGGAATTAATGAAAAACTGTTTTTT
TRBV5-6,-,-,TRBJ1-1,CASSARRGNTEAFF,TGTGCCAGCAGCGCTCGACGGGGGAACACTGAAGCTTTCTTT
TRBV29-1,few,-,TRBJ1-1,CSVKGGSDTEAFF,TGCAGCGTTAAAGGGGGATCGGACACTGAAGCTTTCTTT
TRBV6-6,-,-,TRBJ2-5,CASSYGTQSQETQYF,TGTGCCAGCAGTTACGGGACTCAGTCTCAAGAGACCCAGTACTTC
TRBV2,-,-,TRBJ2-3,CASSEMGTDTQYF,TGTGCCAGCAGTGAAATGGGCACAGATACGCAGTATTTT
TRBV5-1,-,-,TRBJ1-5,CASSLWGNSNQPQHF,TGCGCCAGCAGCTTGTGGGGGAATAGCAATCAGCCCCAGCATTTT
TRBV5-4,-,TRBD1,TRBJ2-7,CASSSPGQRRLEQYF,TGTGCCAGCAGCTCCCCGGGACAGAGACGCTTGGAGCAGTACTTC
TRBV29-1,-,-,TRBJ2-1,CSVAGSPYNEQFF,TGCAGCGTTGCCGGGAGCCCTTACAATGAGCAGTTCTTC
TRBV1,many,-,TRBJ2-7,CTSSPSYEQYF,TGCACCAGCAGCCCCTCCTACGAGCAGTACTTC
TRBV6-5,-,TRBD1,TRBJ1-1,CASSSLNRGRTTEAFF,TGTGCCAGCAGTTCCCTTAATAGGGGGCGCACCACTGAAGCTTTCTTT
TRBV5-1,-,TRBD1,TRBJ2-1,CASSVGTGVNEQFF,TGCGCCAGCAGCGTCGGGACAGGGGTCAATGAGCAGTTCTTC
TRBV10-2,few,-,TRBJ2-5,CASSEGVGQTQYF,TGCGCCAGCAGTGAGGGGGTTGGGCAGACCCAGTACTTC
TRBV7-2,-,-,TRBJ1-4,CASSQDRGNGEKLFF,TGCGCCAGCAGCCAAGATAGGGGAAATGGGGAAAAACTGTTTTTT
TRBV6-6,-,TRBD1,TRBJ1-1,CASSSPHRGQNTEAFF,TGTGCCAGCAGCTCCCCCCACAGGGGGCAGAACACTGAAGCTTTCTTT
TRBV11-1,-,-,TRBJ1-2,CASSWDGDYGYTF,TGTGCCAGCAGCTGGGACGGGGACTATGGCTACACCTTC
TRBV30,-,TRBD1,TRBJ2-3,CAWSREIRDRGPDTQYF,TGTGCCTGGAGCAGAGAGATCCGGGACAGGGGACCAGATACGCAGTATTTT